These 30 T cell receptor beta chains were sequenced from one sample in a study of blood T cell repertoires in COVID-19. TCRdb's table, derived via immunoSEQ multiplex PCR, lists solely in-frame clones and lacks some. The sample lists about 400,000 clones; around 87% were seen once. The material sequenced was peripheral blood. Receptors originate from a human donor in a cohort sampled during active COVID-19.

The chain links TRBV27 to TRBJ2-1, with D possibly TRBD1 on 6 matching bases. Germline-derived CDR1 and CDR2 are MNHEY and SMNVEV (reference sequence). The V end was cut by 3 bases, the J end by 10 bases, with 16 bases between. The CDR3 loop spans 14 amino acids. The CDR3 nucleotides are TGTGCCAGCAGTTTCGGGACAAGTACAGGGGAGCAGTTCTTC. This codes for CASSFGTSTGEQFF.

The chain is built from TRBV5-4 and TRBJ1-3; D is possibly TRBD1 (6 bases). Germline V gene lookup returns CDR1 SGHNT and CDR2 YYREEE (reference sequence). Between the trimmed V and J ends, which lost 4 bases and 0 bases, there was a span of 11 bases. The CDR3 loop spans 15 amino acids. The CDR3 loop is CASSNVQGSGNTIYF. As DNA, the CDR3 is TGTGCCAGCAGCAACGTACAGGGCTCTGGAAACACCATATATTTT.

The rearrangement uses TRBV4-2 and TRBJ2-3; a possible D gene is TRBD2 (5 bases). Trimming took 1 base from V and 3 from J, leaving 8 bases between them. CDR3 length equals 14 residues. Germline CDR1 LGHNA, CDR2 YNFKEQ. The CDR3 spells CASSQVSGTDTQYF. CDR3 nucleotide sequence: TGTGCCAGCAGCCAAGTGTCGGGGACAGATACGCAGTATTTT.

This rearrangement joins TRBV5-1 to TRBJ2-7; TRBD2 aligns across 11 bases. The CDR3 covers 16 residues. Germline V gene data show CDR1 as SGHRS and CDR2 as YFSETQ. The V segment lost 2 bases and the J segment 6 bases; nucleotides outside the gene matches: 10. CDR3 nucleotide sequence: TGCGCCAGCAGCTTAACTAGCGGGGGCTATGGGGTCGAGCAGTACTTC. Encoded protein: CASSLTSGGYGVEQYF.

The rearrangement uses TRBV5-6 and TRBJ2-7; possible D gene TRBD1, 6 bases. This CDR3 is built from 15 residues. Germline values: CDR1 SGHDT, CDR2 YYEEEE. V dropped 4 bases and J dropped 6 bases, with 20 bases sitting between them. CDR3 nucleotide sequence: TGTGCCAGCAGCAGTACAGGGCAAGGAGTCTCCGAGCAGTACTTC. It translates to CASSSTGQGVSEQYF.

This sequence joins TRBV28 and TRBJ1-2, with D possibly TRBD1 on 5 matching bases. The CDR3 sequence is 14 residues long. Germline CDR1 MDHEN, CDR2 SYDVKM. Trimming left V 3 bases short and J 7 bases short, with 15 bases between. CDR3 amino acids: CASSFRDSFGGYTF. DNA of the CDR3: TGTGCCAGCAGTTTCCGGGACTCCTTTGGTGGCTACACCTTC.

The chain is built from TRBV14 and TRBJ1-2, with D unclear. This CDR3 region has 15 residues. V lost 4 bases and J lost 5, with 17 bases in between. Germline values: CDR1 SGHDN, CDR2 FVKESK. The CDR3 nucleotides are TGTGCCAGCAGCCGGGAGGGAGGTTCCTGGTATGGCTACACCTTC. Its protein is CASSREGGSWYGYTF.

V is TRBV2 and J is TRBJ1-5; 7 nucleotides match TRBD1. Germline trimming cut 5 bases from V and 9 bases from J; bases unmatched to any gene: 4. The CDR3 contains 12 residues. Germline assignment: CDR1 SNHLY and CDR2 FYNNEI. The CDR3 reads CASSLQGRPQHF. CDR3 sequence (DNA): TGTGCCAGCAGTTTACAGGGGCGGCCCCAGCATTTT.

V and J are TRBV19 and TRBJ1-4; TRBD1 matches 7 bases. Germline loops: CDR1 LNHDA, CDR2 SQIVND (reference sequence). The CDR3 totals 16 residues. Germline trimming cut 4 bases from V and 3 bases from J; bases unmatched to any gene: 8. The CDR3: CASSNPRTGSNEKLFF. The CDR3 coding sequence is TGTGCCAGTAGTAACCCTCGGACAGGTTCTAATGAAAAACTGTTTTTT.

The chain employs TRBV2 and TRBJ2-1; D is unclear. Germline V gives CDR1 SNHLY, CDR2 FYNNEI. There are 13 residues in the CDR3. The germline V and J ends were trimmed by 8 bases and 2 bases, with 10 bases remaining between them. The CDR3 bases are TGTGCCAGCGATGCTATTACCTACAATGAGCAGTTCTTC. It translates to CASDAITYNEQFF.

The chain carries TRBV7-3 and TRBJ2-3; D is perhaps TRBD2 (6 bases). The CDR3 loop spans 15 amino acids. Germline assignment: CDR1 SGHTA and CDR2 FQGTGA. V shed 6 bases and J shed 0 bases, with 13 bases lying between them. CDR3 residues: CASSWSGSSTDTQYF. In DNA, the CDR3 is TGTGCCAGCAGTTGGAGCGGGTCTAGCACAGATACGCAGTATTTT.

The J gene is TRBJ2-3, the V gene TRBV7-3; TRBD2 aligns across 10 bases. Germline V gene data show CDR1 as SGHTA and CDR2 as FQGTGA. The CDR3 extends over 16 amino acids. V dropped 2 bases and J dropped 2; count of bases not matched to a gene: 4. The CDR3 here is CASSLEGLADTDTQYF. The CDR3 DNA follows: TGTGCCAGCAGCTTAGAAGGACTAGCGGACACAGATACGCAGTATTTT.

The chain carries TRBV6-1 and TRBJ1-5; 8 nucleotides match TRBD1. V lost 3 bases to trimming and J lost 5 bases; unmatched junction nucleotides: 3. CDR1 is MNHNS and CDR2 is SASEGT in the germline V gene. The length of the CDR3 is 14 residues. The CDR3 is CASSDQGAYQPQHF. The CDR3 DNA follows: TGTGCCAGCAGTGACCAGGGGGCCTATCAGCCCCAGCATTTT.

The rearrangement uses TRBV5-1 and TRBJ2-2; 13 nucleotides match TRBD2. From germline, CDR1 is SGHRS and CDR2 YFSETQ. There are 20 residues in the CDR3. V gave up 4 bases and J gave up 1 base; unmatched junction bases: 13. DNA of the CDR3: TGCGCCAGCAGCACCGGACGGGGACTAGCGGGGAAAGGGAACACCGGGGAGCTGTTTTTT. It encodes CASSTGRGLAGKGNTGELFF.

Only one count was recorded for this clone. This chain joins TRBV28 and TRBJ2-2, with a possible D match to TRBD1 (5 bases). V shed 8 bases and J shed 7 bases, with 20 bases lying between them. The CDR3 runs to 15 residues. In germline, CDR1 is MDHEN, CDR2 SYDVKM. The CDR3: CASLGSTAFGGELFF. The CDR3 DNA follows: TGTGCCAGCCTCGGCTCGACAGCCTTTGGCGGGGAGCTGTTTTTT.

The rearrangement joins TRBV5-3 to TRBJ2-3, with TRBD2 matching 14 bases. TRBV5-3 is marked as an open reading frame, function uncertain. The CDR3 is 18 residues long. Germline trimming cut 4 bases from V and 4 bases from J; bases unmatched to any gene: 11. CDR3 in DNA: TGTGCCAGAAGCCCTATGGGACTAGCGGGAGAACGTGCAGATACGCAGTATTTT. This sequence encodes CARSPMGLAGERADTQYF.

The J gene is TRBJ2-3, the V gene TRBV6-5; D perhaps matches TRBD1 (5 bases). Trimming removed 6 bases from V and 5 bases from J, with 9 bases in between. CDR1 is MNHEY, CDR2 SVGAGI, per germline. The CDR3 is made up of 12 amino acids. The CDR3 DNA sequence: TGTGCCAGCAGCCTAAGGGGAGATACGCAGTATTTT. Translation: CASSLRGDTQYF.

This clone was detected once. The rearrangement joins TRBV7-9 to TRBJ1-4, with 11 bases that match TRBD1. CDR1 is SEHNR, CDR2 FQNEAQ, per germline (reference sequence). The CDR3 contains 14 residues. V lost 6 bases and J lost 8; bases outside the gene matches: 5. The CDR3 sequence is CASRGQGVGEKLFF. The DNA of the CDR3 is TGTGCCAGCAGGGGACAGGGGGTCGGGGAAAAACTGTTTTTT.

This sequence joins TRBV21-1 and TRBJ1-1; the D call TRBD1 from the table was never checked on the DNA. TRBV21-1 has pseudogene status. The CDR3 extends over 19 amino acids. In DNA form, the CDR3 reads TGTGCCAGCAGCAAAGAGTTCTGGCAGGGGGCCTGGGGGGACACTGAAGCTTTCTTT. This codes for CASSKEFWQGAWGDTEAFF.

DNA of the CDR3: TGTGCCAGCAGCTTGGCAGACTACTCTGAAAAACTGTTTTTT. Its translation is CASSLADYSEKLFF. This rearrangement joins TRBV5-6 to TRBJ1-4; D unresolved. This CDR3 region has 14 residues. V was pared by 0 bases and J by 7 bases, with 10 bases between. Germline V CDR1 and CDR2: SGHDT, YYEEEE.

The chain has TRBV14 and TRBJ2-7; 8 bases map to TRBD2. The length of the CDR3 is 18 residues. With V trimmed by 1 base and J by 5 bases, 16 bases remained unmatched. Germline lookup yields CDR1 SGHDN and CDR2 FVKESK. The CDR3 coding sequence is TGTGCCAGCAGCCAAGTCCTAACTTCGGGCGGGAGGCTCCACGAGCAGTACTTC. It codes for CASSQVLTSGGRLHEQYF.

The V and J genes are TRBV19 and TRBJ2-6, with 7 bases identical to TRBD1. Germline CDR1 and CDR2: LNHDA and SQIVND (reference sequence). The CDR3 extends over 19 amino acids. Germline trimming cut 3 bases from V and 2 bases from J; bases unmatched to any gene: 13. As DNA, the CDR3 is TGTGCCAGTAGTATTGGGGCCTCGACAGGGAAGACTGGGGCCAACGTCCTGACTTTC. Amino acids: CASSIGASTGKTGANVLTF.

This CDR3 reads CASSHPHESGGPQETQYF. In nucleotides, the CDR3 is TGTGCCAGCAGCCACCCCCACGAAAGCGGGGGGCCTCAAGAGACCCAGTACTTC. The V call is TRBV4-2, the J call TRBJ2-5; TRBD2 agrees at 9 bases. In germline, CDR1 is LGHNA, CDR2 YNFKEQ. V shed 3 bases, J shed 2 bases, and the junction held 13 bases outside the gene matches. CDR3 length: 18 amino acids.

The rearrangement joins TRBV5-4 to TRBJ2-5; D might be TRBD1 (5 bases). V was shortened by 4 bases and J by 2 bases, with 15 bases between the two germline ends. The CDR3 length is 15 residues. The V gene's germline CDR1 is SGHNT and CDR2 YYREEE (reference sequence). The CDR3 loop is CASSRTPDRQETQYF. CDR3 nucleotide sequence: TGTGCCAGCAGCCGGACACCGGACCGACAAGAGACCCAGTACTTC.

The chain joins TRBV29-1 to TRBJ2-5, with D perhaps matching TRBD1 (6 bases). This CDR3 contains 16 residues. Trimming removed 3 bases at V and 0 bases at J, with 17 bases between. The germline V gene has CDR1 SQVTM and CDR2 ANQGSEA. In nucleotides, the CDR3 is TGCAGCGTTGAGGGGTTCAGGGGAGAGAACCAAGAGACCCAGTACTTC. Protein sequence: CSVEGFRGENQETQYF.

This clone came up a few times. The chain employs TRBV11-2 and TRBJ2-7; 9 positions agree with TRBD1. V lost 4 bases, J lost 7 bases, and 5 bases stayed unmatched. The CDR3 runs to 13 residues. In germline, CDR1 is SGHAT, CDR2 FQNNGV. Written as DNA, the CDR3 is TGTGCCAGCAGCTCGGGACAGGGAGGGGAGCAGTACTTC. Translated: CASSSGQGGEQYF.

This chain connects TRBV7-8 to TRBJ2-7; D is unresolved. Germline V gene data show CDR1 as SGHVS and CDR2 as FQNEAQ. Trimming removed 1 base from V and 3 bases from J, with 13 bases in between. CDR3 length equals 15 residues. The CDR3 is CASSLVPGTDYEQYF. CDR3 DNA sequence: TGTGCCAGCAGCTTAGTTCCCGGTACCGACTACGAGCAGTACTTC.

V is TRBV10-3 and J is TRBJ1-2, with 8 bases matching TRBD1. This CDR3 is 15 amino acids long. V dropped 6 bases and J dropped 4; count of bases not matched to a gene: 10. In germline, CDR1 is ENHRY, CDR2 SYGVKD. CDR3 coding DNA: TGTGCCATCAGAGAAACCGGGACAGGCCTCTATGGCTACACCTTC. It yields the protein CAIRETGTGLYGYTF.

The V gene is TRBV9, the J gene TRBJ2-2; the D gene is possibly TRBD1 (6 bases). CDR1 and CDR2 from the germline V gene are SGDLS and YYNGEE. Trimming took off 0 bases at V and 2 bases at J, with 8 bases between the two ends. This CDR3 comprises 15 residues. The chain's CDR3 is CASSVGGLNTGELFF. The CDR3 nucleotides are TGTGCCAGCAGCGTAGGGGGGCTTAACACCGGGGAGCTGTTTTTT.

The chain combines TRBV5-1 with TRBJ1-1; 7 nucleotides align to TRBD1. The germline V gene has CDR1 SGHRS and CDR2 YFSETQ. This CDR3 is 15 amino acids long. Trimming took 3 bases from V and 0 from J; bases not matched to a gene: 5. CDR3 residues: CASSWTGGMNTEAFF. DNA for the CDR3: TGCGCCAGCAGCTGGACAGGAGGGATGAACACTGAAGCTTTCTTT.